This entry is about one T cell receptor (beta chain). Profiled with immunoSEQ multiplex PCR; TCRdb holds only in-frame clones, not every one. The table records roughly 220,000 clones, over 70% of them present only once. Trimming at V came to 11 bases and at J to 10 bases, leaving 15 bases not matched to a gene. The CDR3 totals 14 residues. Germline V gene data show CDR1 as MDHEN and CDR2 as SYDVKM. The data belong to a study of cytomegalovirus exposure and HLA in healthy donors. The sample consisted of PBMCs. The sequence was obtained from a woman under 40 in good health and CMV-seropositive. The chain carries TRBV28 and TRBJ2-1, with 9 nucleotides matching TRBD1. The CDR3 loop reads CAAVGQGNYREQFF. The CDR3 bases are TGTGCCGCCGTTGGACAGGGGAATTATAGGGAGCAGTTCTTC.